This T cell receptor beta chain was profiled in a study of PD-1 blockade in classical Hodgkin lymphoma. Relapse was seen in all patients after autologous stem cell transplantation, and brentuximab vedotin exposure was variable. Study observations and caveats: Patients with a complete response exhibited baseline diversity comparable to newly diagnosed patients. Exclusion removed patients who began nivolumab under 1 year after ASCT. Factors driving the repertoire differences, possibly disease activity or prior therapy, remain undefined. Significant TCR diversity gains by C4D1 occurred in CD4+ but not CD8+ cells.

The germline V gene has CDR1 SGHVS and CDR2 FQNEAQ. J gave up 0 bases and V 1 base, and 15 bases lay outside the gene matches. The CDR3 is 19 residues long. Turning to this clone: The antigen remains unidentified.

Method: immunoSEQ multiplex PCR; TCRdb's copy keeps in-frame clones and lacks some. The sample holds 40,000 to 50,000 clones, about 88% seen once. J is TRBJ2-7 and V is TRBV7-8; 7 bases line up with TRBD2. The sample in question was peripheral blood mononuclear cells (PBMCs), obtained before the second cycle of nivolumab. The sequence was collected from a human donor with classical Hodgkin lymphoma. The CDR3 is CASSLVVTSNKRSSYEQYF. CDR3 DNA sequence: TGTGCCAGCAGCTTAGTCGTGACTAGCAATAAACGAAGCTCCTACGAGCAGTACTTC. The full variable domain, its missing parts supplied by reference TRBV7-8 and TRBJ2-7, is GAGVSQSPRYKVAKRGQDVALRCDPISGHVSLFWYQQALGQGPEFLTYFQNEAQLDKSGLPSDRFFAERPEGSVSTLKIQRTQQEDSAVYLCASSLVVTSNKRSSYEQYFGPGTRLTVT.